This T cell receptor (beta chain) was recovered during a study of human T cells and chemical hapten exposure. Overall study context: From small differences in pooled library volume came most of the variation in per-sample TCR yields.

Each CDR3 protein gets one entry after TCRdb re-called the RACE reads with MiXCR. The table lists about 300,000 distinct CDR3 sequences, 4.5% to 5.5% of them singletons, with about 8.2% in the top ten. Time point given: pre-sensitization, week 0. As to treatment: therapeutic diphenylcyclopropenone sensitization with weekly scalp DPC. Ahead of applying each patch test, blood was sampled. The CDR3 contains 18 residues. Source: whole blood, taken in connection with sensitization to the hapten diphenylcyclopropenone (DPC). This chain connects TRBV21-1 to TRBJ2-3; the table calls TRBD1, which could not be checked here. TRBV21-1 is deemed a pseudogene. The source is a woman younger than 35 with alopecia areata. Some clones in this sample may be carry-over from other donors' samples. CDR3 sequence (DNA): TGTGCCGGCAAGGGGACGGAGAAATCGACCTCTAGCACAGATACGCAGTATTTT. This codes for CAGKGTEKSTSSTDTQYF.